This TCR beta chain was obtained from a study of cytomegalovirus exposure and HLA in healthy donors. Profiling relied on immunoSEQ multiplex PCR, and the TCRdb table lists in-frame clones only, not all of them. The data hold 110,000 to 150,000 clones, with 90% to 95% observed a single time. The donors were in the roughly 130-subject validation cohort, distinct from the approximately 730-subject first cohort. This CDR3 has 13 residues. Trimming took 6 bases from V and 7 from J; bases not matched to a gene: 2. The germline CDR1 and CDR2 sequences are WNHNN and SYGVQD (reference sequence). The chain is built from TRBV10-1 and TRBJ2-2; TRBD2 matches at 10 bases. Input material: PBMCs. The clonotype comes from a man between 18 and 29 years old in good health and CMV-seronegative. The CDR3 DNA follows: TGCGCCAGCAGGAGGACTAGCGGCGGGGAGCTGTTTTTT. Translating it yields CASRRTSGGELFF.